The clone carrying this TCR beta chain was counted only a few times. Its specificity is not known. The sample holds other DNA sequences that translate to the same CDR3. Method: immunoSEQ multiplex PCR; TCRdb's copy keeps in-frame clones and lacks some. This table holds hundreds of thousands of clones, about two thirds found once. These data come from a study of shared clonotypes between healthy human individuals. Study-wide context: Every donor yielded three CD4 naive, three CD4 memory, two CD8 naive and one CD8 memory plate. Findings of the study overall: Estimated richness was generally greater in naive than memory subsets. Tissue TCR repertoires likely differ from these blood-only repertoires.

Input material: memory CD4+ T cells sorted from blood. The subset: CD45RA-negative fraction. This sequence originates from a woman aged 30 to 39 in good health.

CDR3 nucleotides: TGCGCCAGCAGCTTGTCGAGCGGCTCCTACAATGAGCAGTTCTTC. This encodes CASSLSSGSYNEQFF. The chain recombines TRBV5-1 with TRBJ2-1; perhaps TRBD2 as D (5 bases). The CDR3 runs 15 residues. V lost 1 base and J lost 0, with 8 bases in between. CDR1 SGHRS and CDR2 YFSETQ come from the germline V gene.